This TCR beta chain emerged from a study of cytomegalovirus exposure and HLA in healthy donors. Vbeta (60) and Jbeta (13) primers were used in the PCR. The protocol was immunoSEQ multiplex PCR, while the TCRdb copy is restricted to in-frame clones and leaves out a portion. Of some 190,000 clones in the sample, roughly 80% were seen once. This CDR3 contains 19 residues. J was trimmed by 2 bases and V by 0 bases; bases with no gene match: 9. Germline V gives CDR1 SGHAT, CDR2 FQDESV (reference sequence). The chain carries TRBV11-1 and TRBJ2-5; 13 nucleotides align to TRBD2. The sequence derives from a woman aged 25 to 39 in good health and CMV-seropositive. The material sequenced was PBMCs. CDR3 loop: CASSLARLAGGNLQETQYF. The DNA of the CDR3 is TGTGCCAGCAGCTTAGCGCGACTAGCGGGGGGAAACCTACAAGAGACCCAGTACTTC.